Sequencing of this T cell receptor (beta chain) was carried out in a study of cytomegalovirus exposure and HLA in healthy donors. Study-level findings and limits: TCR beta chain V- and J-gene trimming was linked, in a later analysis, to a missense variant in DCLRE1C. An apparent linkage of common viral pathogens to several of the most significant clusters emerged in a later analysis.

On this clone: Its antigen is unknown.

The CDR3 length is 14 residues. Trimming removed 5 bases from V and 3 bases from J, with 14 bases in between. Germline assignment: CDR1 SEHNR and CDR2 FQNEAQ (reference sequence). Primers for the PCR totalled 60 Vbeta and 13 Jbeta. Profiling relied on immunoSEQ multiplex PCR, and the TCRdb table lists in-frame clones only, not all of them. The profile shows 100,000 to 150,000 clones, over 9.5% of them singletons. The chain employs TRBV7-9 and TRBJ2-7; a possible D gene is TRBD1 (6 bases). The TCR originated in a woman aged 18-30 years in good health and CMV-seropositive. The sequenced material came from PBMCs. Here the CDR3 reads CASSHPGTSYEQYF. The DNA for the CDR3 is TGTGCCAGCAGCCACCCCGGGACAAGCTACGAGCAGTACTTC.